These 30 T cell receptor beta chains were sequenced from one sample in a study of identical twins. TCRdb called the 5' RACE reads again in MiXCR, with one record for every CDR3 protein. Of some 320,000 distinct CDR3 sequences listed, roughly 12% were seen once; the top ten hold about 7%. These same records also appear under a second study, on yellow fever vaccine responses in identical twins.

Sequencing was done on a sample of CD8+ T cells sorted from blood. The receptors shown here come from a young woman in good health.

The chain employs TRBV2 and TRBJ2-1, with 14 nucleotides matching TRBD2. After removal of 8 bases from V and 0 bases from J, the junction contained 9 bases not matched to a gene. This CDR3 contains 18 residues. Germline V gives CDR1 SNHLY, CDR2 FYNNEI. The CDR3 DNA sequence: TGTGCCAGCGGCGGGACTAGCGGGGGAAGCAGCTCCTACAATGAGCAGTTCTTC. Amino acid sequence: CASGGTSGGSSSYNEQFF.

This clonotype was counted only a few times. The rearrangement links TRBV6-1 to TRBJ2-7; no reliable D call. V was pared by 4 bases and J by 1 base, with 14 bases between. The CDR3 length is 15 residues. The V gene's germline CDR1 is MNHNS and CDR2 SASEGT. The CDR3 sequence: CASSAPATVSYEQYF. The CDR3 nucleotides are TGTGCCAGCAGTGCCCCTGCAACAGTGTCCTACGAGCAGTACTTC.

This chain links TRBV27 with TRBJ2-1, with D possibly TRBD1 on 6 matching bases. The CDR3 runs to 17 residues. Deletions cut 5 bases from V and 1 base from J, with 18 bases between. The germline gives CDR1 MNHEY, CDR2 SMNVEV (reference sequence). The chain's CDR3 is CASSEGTGHPSYNEQFF. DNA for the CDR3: TGTGCCAGCAGTGAAGGAACGGGACACCCGTCCTACAATGAGCAGTTCTTC.

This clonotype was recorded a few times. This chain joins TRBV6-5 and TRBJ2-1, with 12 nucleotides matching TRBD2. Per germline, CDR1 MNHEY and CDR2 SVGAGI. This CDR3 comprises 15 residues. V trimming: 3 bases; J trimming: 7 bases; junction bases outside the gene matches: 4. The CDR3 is CASSYASGRGNEQFF. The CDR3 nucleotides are TGTGCCAGCAGTTATGCTAGCGGGAGGGGGAATGAGCAGTTCTTC.

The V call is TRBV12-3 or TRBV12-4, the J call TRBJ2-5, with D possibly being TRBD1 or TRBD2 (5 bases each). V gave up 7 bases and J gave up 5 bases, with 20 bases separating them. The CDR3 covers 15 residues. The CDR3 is CASTIGATGGETQYF. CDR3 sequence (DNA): TGTGCCAGCACAATTGGGGCCACCGGCGGGGAGACCCAGTACTTC.

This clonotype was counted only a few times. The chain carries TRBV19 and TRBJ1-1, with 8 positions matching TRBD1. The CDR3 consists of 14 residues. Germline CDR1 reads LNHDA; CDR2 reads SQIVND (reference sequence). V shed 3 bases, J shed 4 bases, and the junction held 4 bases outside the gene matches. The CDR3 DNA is TGTGCCAGTAGTATTGGTACAGGGGGCACTGAAGCTTTCTTT. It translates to CASSIGTGGTEAFF.

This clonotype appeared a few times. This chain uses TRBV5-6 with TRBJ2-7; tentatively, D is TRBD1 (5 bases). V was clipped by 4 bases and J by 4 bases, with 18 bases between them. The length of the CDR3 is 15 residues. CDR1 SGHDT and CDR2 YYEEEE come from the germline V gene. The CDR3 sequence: CASSPGRAGLYEQYV. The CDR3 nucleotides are TGTGCCAGCAGCCCCGGACGGGCAGGGTTATACGAGCAGTACGTC.

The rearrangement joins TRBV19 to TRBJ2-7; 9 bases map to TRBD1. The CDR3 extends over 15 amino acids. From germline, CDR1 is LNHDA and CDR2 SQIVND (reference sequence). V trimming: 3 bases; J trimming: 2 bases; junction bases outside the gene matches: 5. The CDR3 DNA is TGTGCCAGTAGTATCGGGACAGGGCCAACCTACGAGCAGTACTTC. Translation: CASSIGTGPTYEQYF.

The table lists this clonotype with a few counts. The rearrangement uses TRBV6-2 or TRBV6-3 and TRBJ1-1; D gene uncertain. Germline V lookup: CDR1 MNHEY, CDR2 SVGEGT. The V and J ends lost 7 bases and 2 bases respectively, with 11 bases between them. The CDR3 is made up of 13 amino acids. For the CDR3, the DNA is TGTGCCAGCAACTACAGAACTAACACTGAAGCTTTCTTT. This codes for CASNYRTNTEAFF.

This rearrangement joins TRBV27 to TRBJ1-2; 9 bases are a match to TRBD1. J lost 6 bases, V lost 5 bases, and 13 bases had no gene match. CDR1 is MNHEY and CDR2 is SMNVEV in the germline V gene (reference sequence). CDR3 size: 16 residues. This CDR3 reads CASSQSPGQGFHGYTF. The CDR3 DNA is TGTGCCAGCAGTCAATCCCCGGGACAGGGTTTCCATGGCTACACCTTC.

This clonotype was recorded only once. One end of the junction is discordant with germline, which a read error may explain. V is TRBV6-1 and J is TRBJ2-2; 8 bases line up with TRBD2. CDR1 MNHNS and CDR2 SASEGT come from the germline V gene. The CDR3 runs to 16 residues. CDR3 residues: CACSEFLREAGGELFF. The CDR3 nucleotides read TGTGCCTGCAGTGAATTCCTGCGGGAGGCGGGCGGGGAGCTGTTTTTT.

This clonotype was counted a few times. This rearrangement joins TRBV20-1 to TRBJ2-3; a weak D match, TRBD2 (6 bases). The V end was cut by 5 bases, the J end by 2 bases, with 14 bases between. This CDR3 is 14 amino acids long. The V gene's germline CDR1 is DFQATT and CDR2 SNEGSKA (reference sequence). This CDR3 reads CSAPGRRDTDTQYF. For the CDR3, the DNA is TGCAGTGCTCCCGGACGGAGGGACACAGATACGCAGTATTTT.

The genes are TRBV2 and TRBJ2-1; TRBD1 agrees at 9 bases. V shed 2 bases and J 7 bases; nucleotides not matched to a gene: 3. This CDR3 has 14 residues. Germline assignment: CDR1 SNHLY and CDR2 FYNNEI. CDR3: CASSEWTGVNEQFF. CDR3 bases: TGTGCCAGCAGTGAATGGACAGGGGTTAATGAGCAGTTCTTC.

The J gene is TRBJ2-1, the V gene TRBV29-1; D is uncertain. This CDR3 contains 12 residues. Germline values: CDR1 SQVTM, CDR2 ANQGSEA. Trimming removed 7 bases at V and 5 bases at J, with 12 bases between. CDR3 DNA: TGCAGCGCCGGTAGTGGAGACAATGAGCAGTTCTTC. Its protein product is CSAGSGDNEQFF.

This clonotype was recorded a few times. The CDR3 DNA follows: TGTGCCAGCAGCTCAGCCCCGGGAGGTGGGGACAATGAGCAGTTCTTC. It specifies CASSSAPGGGDNEQFF. This sequence joins TRBV7-3 and TRBJ2-1; TRBD2 matches at 7 bases. The V and J ends lost 4 bases and 5 bases, in that order; junction bases with no gene match: 11. The germline gives CDR1 SGHTA, CDR2 FQGTGA. The CDR3 has 16 amino acids.

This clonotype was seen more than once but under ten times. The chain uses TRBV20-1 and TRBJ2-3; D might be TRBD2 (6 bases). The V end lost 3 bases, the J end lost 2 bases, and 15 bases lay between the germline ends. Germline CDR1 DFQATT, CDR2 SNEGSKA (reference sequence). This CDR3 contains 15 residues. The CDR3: CSARDFSGYTDTQYF. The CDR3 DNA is TGCAGTGCTAGGGACTTTAGCGGATACACAGATACGCAGTATTTT.

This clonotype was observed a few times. The chain's CDR3 is CASSERGGAWGEQYV. In DNA, the CDR3 is TGTGCCAGCAGTGAGCGGGGGGGCGCGTGGGGAGAGCAGTACGTC. The rearrangement uses TRBV27 and TRBJ2-7, with 10 bases that match TRBD2. The CDR3 length is 15 residues. V gave up 5 bases and J gave up 7 bases; unmatched junction bases: 11. Per the germline V gene, CDR1 is MNHEY and CDR2 is SMNVEV (reference sequence).

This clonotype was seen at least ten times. This chain's CDR3 is CASSSARLAEYTGELFF. The CDR3 nucleotides read TGTGCCAGCAGCTCGGCCCGACTAGCGGAGTACACCGGGGAGCTGTTTTTT. The J gene is TRBJ2-2, the V gene TRBV3-1; 9 bases fit TRBD2. Germline CDR1 reads LGHDT; CDR2 reads YNNKEL (reference sequence). The J segment lost 3 bases and the V segment lost 5 bases, leaving 10 bases of the junction unmatched. The CDR3 totals 17 residues.

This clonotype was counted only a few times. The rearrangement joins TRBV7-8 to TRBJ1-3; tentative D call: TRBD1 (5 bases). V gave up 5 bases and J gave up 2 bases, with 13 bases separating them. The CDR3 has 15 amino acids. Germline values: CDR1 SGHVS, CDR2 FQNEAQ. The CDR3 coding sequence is TGTGCCAGCAGCCCTTGGGGCAGTCCTGGAAACACCATATATTTT. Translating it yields CASSPWGSPGNTIYF.

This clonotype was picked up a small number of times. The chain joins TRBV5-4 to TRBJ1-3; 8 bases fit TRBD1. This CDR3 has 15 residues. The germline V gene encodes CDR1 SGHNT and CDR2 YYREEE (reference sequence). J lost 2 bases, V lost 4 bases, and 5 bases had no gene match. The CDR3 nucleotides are TGTGCCAGCAGCCAAGACAGGGGCACTGGAAACACCATATATTTT. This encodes CASSQDRGTGNTIYF.

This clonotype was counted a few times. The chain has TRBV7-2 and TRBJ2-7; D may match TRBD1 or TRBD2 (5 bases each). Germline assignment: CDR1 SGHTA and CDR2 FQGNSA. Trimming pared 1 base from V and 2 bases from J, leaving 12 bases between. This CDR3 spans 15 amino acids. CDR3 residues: CASSLVDGGTYEQYV. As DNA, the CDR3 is TGTGCCAGCAGCTTAGTGGATGGGGGAACCTACGAGCAGTACGTC.

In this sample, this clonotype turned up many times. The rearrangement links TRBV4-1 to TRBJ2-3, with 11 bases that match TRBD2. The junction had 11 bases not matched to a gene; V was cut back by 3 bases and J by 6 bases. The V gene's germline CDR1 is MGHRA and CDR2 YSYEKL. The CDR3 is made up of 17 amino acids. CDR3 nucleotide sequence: TGCGCCAGCAGCCAGGGAACTAGCGGGGGATATAGGGATACGCAGTATTTT. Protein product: CASSQGTSGGYRDTQYF.

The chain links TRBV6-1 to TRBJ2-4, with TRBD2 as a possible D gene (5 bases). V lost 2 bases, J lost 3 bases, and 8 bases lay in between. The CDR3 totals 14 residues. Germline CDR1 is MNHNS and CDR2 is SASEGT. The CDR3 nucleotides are TGTGCCAGCAGTGAACTGGAGGACAAAAACATTCAGTACTTC. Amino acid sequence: CASSELEDKNIQYF.

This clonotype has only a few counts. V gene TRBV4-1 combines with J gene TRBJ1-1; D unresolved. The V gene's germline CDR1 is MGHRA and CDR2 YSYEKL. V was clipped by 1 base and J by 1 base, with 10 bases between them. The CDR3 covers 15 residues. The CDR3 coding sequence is TGCGCCAGCAGCCAAGGGGAGGGTAGGAACACTGAAGCTTTCTTT. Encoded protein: CASSQGEGRNTEAFF.

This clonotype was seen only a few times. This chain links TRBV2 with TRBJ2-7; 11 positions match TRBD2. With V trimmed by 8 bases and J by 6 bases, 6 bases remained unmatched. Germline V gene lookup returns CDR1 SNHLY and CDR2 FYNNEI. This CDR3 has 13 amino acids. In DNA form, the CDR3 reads TGTGCCAGCCCCGGGACTAGCGGCGCCGAGCAGTACTTC. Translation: CASPGTSGAEQYF.

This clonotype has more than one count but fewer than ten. The CDR3 DNA reads TGTGCCAGCAGCGCAGGGACAGTGGACACCGGGGAGCTGTTTTTT. Protein product: CASSAGTVDTGELFF. The chain joins TRBV7-9 to TRBJ2-2; 7 nucleotides line up with TRBD1. V lost 5 bases and J lost 3; bases outside the gene matches: 6. In germline, CDR1 is SEHNR, CDR2 FQNEAQ (reference sequence). The CDR3 has 15 residues. The full variable domain, completed using reference TRBV7-9 and TRBJ2-2, is DTGVSQNPRHKITKRGQNVTFRCDPISEHNRLYWYRQTLGQGPEFLTYFQNEAQLEKSRLLSDRFSAERPKGSFSTLEIQRTEQGDSAMYLCASSAGTVDTGELFFGEGSRLTVL.

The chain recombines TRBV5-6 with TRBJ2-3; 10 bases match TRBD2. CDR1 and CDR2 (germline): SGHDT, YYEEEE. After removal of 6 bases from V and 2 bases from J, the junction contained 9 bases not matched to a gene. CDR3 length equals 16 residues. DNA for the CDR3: TGTGCCAGCATCATGAGACTAGCGGGTCACACAGATACGCAGTATTTT. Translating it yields CASIMRLAGHTDTQYF.

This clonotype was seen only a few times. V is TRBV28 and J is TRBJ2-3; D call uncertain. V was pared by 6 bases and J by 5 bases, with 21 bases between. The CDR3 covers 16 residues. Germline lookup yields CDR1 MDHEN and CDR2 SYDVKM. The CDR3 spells CASRDRHRFRLDTQYF. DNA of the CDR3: TGTGCCAGCAGGGACCGACATCGGTTTAGGTTAGATACGCAGTATTTT.

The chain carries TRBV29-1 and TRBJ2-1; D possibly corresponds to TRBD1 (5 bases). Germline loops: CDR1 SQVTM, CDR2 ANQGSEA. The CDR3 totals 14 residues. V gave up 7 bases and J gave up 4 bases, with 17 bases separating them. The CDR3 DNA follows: TGCAGCGCCACAAGCGACAGAGGATACAATGAGCAGTTCTTC. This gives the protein CSATSDRGYNEQFF.

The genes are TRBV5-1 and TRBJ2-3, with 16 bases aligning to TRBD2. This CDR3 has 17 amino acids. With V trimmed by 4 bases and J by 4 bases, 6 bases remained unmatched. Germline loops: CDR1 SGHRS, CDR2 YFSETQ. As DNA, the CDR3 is TGCGCCAGCAGCCCGGGACTAGCGGGGGGGCCGGCAGATACGCAGTATTTT. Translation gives CASSPGLAGGPADTQYF.